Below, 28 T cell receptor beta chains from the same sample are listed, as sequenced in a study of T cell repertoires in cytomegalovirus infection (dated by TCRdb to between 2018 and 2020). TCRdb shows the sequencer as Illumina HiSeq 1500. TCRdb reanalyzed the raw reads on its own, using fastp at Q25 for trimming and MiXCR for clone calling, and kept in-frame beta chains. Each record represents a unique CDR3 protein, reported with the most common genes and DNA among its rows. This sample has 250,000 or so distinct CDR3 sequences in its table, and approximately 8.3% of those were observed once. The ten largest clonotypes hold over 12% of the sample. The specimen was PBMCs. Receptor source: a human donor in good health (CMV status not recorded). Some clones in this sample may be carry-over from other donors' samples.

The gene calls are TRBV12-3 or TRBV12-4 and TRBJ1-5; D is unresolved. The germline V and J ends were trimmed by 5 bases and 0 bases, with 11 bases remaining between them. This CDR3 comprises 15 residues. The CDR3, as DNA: TGTGCCAGCAGTCCCTCGGGGATTAGCAATCAGCCCCAGCATTTT. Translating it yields CASSPSGISNQPQHF.

The CDR3, as DNA: TGTGCCAGCAGCTTAGTTCAGGGGGGAAATGAGCAGTTCTTC. It yields the protein CASSLVQGGNEQFF. V gene TRBV11-2 combines with J gene TRBJ2-1; TRBD1 is a possible D gene (7 bases). Germline values: CDR1 SGHAT, CDR2 FQNNGV. V lost 1 base and J lost 7, with 11 bases in between. This CDR3 is built from 14 residues. The full variable domain, with the rest looked up from reference TRBV11-2 and TRBJ2-1, is EAGVAQSPRYKIIEKRQSVAFWCNPISGHATLYWYQQILGQGPKLLIQFQNNGVVDDSQLPKDRFSAERLKGVDSTLKIQPAKLEDSAVYLCASSLVQGGNEQFFGPGTRLTVL.

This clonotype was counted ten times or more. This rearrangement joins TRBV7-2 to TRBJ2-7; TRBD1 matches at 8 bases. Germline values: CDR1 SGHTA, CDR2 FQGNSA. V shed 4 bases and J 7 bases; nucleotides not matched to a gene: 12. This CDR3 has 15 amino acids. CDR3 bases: TGTGCCAGCAGCTCGAACGGACAGGGTCTGACGGAGCAGTACTTC. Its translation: CASSSNGQGLTEQYF.

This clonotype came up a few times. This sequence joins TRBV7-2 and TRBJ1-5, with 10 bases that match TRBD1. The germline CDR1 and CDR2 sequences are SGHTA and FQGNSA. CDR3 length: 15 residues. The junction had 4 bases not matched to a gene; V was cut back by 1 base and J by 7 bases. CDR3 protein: CASSLVRTGGQPQHF. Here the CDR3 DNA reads TGTGCCAGCAGCTTAGTTAGGACAGGGGGGCAGCCCCAGCATTTT.

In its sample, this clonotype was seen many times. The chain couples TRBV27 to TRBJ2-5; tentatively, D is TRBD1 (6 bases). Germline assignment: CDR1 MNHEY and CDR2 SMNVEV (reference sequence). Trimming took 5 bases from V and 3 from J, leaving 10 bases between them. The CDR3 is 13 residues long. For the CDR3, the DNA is TGTGCCAGCAGTCCGGGACAAGAAGAGACCCAGTACTTC. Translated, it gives CASSPGQEETQYF.

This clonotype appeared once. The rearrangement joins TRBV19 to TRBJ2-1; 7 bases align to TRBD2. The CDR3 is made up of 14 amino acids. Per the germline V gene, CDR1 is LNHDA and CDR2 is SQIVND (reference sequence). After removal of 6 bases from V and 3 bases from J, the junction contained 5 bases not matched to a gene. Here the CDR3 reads CASSKSGGYNEQFF. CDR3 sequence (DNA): TGTGCCAGTAGCAAGTCGGGGGGCTACAATGAGCAGTTCTTC. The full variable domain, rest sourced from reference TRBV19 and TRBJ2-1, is DGGITQSPKYLFRKEGQNVTLSCEQNLNHDAMYWYRQDPGQGLRLIYYSQIVNDFQKGDIAEGYSVSREKKESFPLTVTSAQKNPTAFYLCASSKSGGYNEQFFGPGTRLTVL.

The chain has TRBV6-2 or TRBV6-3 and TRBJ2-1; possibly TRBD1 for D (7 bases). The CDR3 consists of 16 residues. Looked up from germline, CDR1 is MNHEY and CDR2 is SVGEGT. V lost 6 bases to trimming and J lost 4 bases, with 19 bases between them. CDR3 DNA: TGTGCCAGCAGGGGGGGACCGGGACAGATATACAATGAGCAGTTCTTC. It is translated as CASRGGPGQIYNEQFF.

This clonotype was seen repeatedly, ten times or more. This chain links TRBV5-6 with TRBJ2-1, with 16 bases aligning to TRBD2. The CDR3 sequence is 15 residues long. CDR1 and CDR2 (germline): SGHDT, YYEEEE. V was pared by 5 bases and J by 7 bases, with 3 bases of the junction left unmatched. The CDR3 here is CASRGTSGRGNEQFF. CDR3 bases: TGTGCCAGCAGGGGGACTAGCGGGAGGGGAAATGAGCAGTTCTTC.

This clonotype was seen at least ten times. The CDR3 DNA is TGTGCCAGCAGCTTGACGGGGGAAGGCACAGATACGCAGTATTTT. Translated, it gives CASSLTGEGTDTQYF. J is TRBJ2-3 and V is TRBV7-8; possible D gene TRBD2, 6 bases. CDR1 SGHVS and CDR2 FQNEAQ come from the germline V gene. This CDR3 has 15 residues. The V and J ends lost 3 bases and 1 base respectively, with 11 bases between them.

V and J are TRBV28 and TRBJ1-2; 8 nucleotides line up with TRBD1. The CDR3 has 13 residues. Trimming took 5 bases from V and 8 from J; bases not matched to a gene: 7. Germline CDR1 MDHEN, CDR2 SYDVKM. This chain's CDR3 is CASSTRGPGGYTF. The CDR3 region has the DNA TGTGCCAGCAGTACCAGGGGGCCAGGGGGCTACACCTTC.

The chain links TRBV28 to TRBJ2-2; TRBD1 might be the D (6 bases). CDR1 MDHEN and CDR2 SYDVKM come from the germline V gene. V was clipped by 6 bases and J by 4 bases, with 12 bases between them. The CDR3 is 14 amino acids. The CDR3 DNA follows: TGTGCCAGCAGGGGTGGACAGACCACCGGGGAGCTGTTTTTT. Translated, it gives CASRGGQTTGELFF.

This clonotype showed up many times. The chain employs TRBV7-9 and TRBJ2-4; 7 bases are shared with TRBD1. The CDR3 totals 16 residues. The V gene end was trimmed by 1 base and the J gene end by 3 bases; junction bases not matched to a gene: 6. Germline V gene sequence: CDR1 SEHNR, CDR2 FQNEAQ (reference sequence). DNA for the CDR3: TGTGCCAGCAGCTTAGGACAGGGTTTAGACAAAAACATTCAGTACTTC. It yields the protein CASSLGQGLDKNIQYF. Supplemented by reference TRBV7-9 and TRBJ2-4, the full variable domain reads DTGVSQNPRHKITKRGQNVTFRCDPISEHNRLYWYRQTLGQGPEFLTYFQNEAQLEKSRLLSDRFSAERPKGSFSTLEIQRTEQGDSAMYLCASSLGQGLDKNIQYFGAGTRLSVL.

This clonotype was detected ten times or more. The CDR3 loop is CASSTPEKNIQYF. As DNA, the CDR3 is TGTGCCAGCAGTACCCCAGAAAAAAACATTCAGTACTTC. The gene calls are TRBV28 and TRBJ2-4, with D unresolved. The CDR3 is 13 residues long. V gave up 5 bases and J gave up 4 bases, with 9 bases separating them. CDR1 MDHEN and CDR2 SYDVKM come from the germline V gene.

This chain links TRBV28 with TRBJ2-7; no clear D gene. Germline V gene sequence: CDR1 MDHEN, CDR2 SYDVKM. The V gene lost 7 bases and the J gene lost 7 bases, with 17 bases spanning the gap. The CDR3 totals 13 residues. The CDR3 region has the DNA TGTGCCAGCAACTCCCCCCAGCTAGGGGAGCAGTACTTC. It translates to CASNSPQLGEQYF.

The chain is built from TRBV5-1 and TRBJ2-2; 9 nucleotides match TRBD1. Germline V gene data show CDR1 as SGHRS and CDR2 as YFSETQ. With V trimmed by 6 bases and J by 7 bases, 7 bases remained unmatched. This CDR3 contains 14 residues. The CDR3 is CASTRDRVVGELFF. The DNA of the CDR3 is TGCGCCAGCACCCGGGACAGGGTGGTCGGGGAGCTGTTTTTT.

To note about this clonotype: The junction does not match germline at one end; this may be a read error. The CDR3 DNA reads as TGCGCCAGCAGCTTGGGTGCCTCGGACAGATTACGCTTC. Amino acids: CASSLGASDRLRF. V and J are TRBV5-1 and TRBJ2-7, with D perhaps TRBD1 (6 bases). The germline gives CDR1 SGHRS, CDR2 YFSETQ. The CDR3 length is 13 residues. Full variable domain (missing parts from reference TRBV5-1 and TRBJ2-7): KAGVTQTPRYLIKTRGQQVTLSCSPISGHRSVSWYQQTPGQGLQFLFEYFSETQRNKGNFPGRFSGRQFSNSRSEMNVSTLELGDSALYLCASSLGASDRLRFGPGTRLTVT.

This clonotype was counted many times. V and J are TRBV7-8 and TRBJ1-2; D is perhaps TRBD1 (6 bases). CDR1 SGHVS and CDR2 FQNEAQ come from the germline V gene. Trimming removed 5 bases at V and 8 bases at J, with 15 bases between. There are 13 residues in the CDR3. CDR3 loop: CASSHGGAGGYTF. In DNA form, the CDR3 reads TGTGCCAGCAGCCACGGGGGCGCGGGCGGCTACACCTTC.

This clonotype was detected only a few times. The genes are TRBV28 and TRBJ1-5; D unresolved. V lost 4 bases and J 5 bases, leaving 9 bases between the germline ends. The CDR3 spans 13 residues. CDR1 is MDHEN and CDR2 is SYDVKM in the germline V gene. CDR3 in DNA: TGTGCCAGCAGTTCCCCGCCGGATCAGCCCCAGCATTTT. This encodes CASSSPPDQPQHF.

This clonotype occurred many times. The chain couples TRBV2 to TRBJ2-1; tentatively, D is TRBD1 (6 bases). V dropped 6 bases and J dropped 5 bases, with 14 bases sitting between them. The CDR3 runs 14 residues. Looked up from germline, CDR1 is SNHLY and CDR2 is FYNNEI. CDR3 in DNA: TGTGCCAGCAGCCGAATTAGGACAGACAATGAGCAGTTCTTC. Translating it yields CASSRIRTDNEQFF.

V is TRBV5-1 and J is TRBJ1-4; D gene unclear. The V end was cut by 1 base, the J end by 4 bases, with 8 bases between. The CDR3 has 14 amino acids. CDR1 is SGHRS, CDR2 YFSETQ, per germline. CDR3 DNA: TGCGCCAGCAGCTTGACAAGTATTAATGAAAAACTGTTTTTT. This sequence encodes CASSLTSINEKLFF.

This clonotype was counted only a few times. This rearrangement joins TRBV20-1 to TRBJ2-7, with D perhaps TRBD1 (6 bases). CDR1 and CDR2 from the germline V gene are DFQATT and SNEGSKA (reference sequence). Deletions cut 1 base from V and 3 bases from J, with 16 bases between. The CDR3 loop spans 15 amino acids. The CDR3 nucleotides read TGCAGTGCTAGAGCTCCGGCAGGGGACCGCTACGAGCAGTACTTC. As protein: CSARAPAGDRYEQYF.

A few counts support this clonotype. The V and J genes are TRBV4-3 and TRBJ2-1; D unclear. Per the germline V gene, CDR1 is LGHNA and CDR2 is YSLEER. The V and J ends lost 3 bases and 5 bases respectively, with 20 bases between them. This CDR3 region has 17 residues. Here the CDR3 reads CASSHQFGSQKNNEQFF. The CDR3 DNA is TGCGCCAGCAGCCACCAGTTTGGTTCACAGAAAAACAATGAGCAGTTCTTC.

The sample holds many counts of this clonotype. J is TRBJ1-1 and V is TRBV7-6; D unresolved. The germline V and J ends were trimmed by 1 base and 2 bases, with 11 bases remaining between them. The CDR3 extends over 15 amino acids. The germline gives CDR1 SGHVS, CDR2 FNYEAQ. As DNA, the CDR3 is TGTGCCAGCAGCTTAGGGGTCTGGGCAAACACTGAAGCTTTCTTT. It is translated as CASSLGVWANTEAFF. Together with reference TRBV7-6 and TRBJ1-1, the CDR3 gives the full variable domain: GAGVSQSPRYKVTKRGQDVALRCDPISGHVSLYWYRQALGQGPEFLTYFNYEAQQDKSGLPNDRFSAERPEGSISTLTIQRTEQRDSAMYRCASSLGVWANTEAFFGQGTRLTVV.

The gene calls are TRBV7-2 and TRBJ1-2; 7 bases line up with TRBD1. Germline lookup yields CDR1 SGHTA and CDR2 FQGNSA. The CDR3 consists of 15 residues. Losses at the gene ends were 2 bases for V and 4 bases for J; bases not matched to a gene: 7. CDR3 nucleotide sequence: TGTGCCAGCAGCTTACCCCCGACAGGGACCTATGGCTACACCTTC. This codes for CASSLPPTGTYGYTF. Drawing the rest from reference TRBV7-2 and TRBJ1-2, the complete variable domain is GAGVSQSPSNKVTEKGKDVELRCDPISGHTALYWYRQSLGQGLEFLIYFQGNSAPDKSGLPSDRFSAERTGGSVSTLTIQRTQQEDSAVYLCASSLPPTGTYGYTFGSGTRLTVV.

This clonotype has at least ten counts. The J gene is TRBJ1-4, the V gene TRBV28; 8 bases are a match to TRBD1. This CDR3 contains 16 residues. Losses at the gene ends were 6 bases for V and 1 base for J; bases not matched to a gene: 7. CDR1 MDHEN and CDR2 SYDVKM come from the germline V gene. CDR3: CASSNTGGITNEKLFF. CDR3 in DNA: TGTGCCAGCAGCAATACAGGGGGAATAACTAATGAAAAACTGTTTTTT.

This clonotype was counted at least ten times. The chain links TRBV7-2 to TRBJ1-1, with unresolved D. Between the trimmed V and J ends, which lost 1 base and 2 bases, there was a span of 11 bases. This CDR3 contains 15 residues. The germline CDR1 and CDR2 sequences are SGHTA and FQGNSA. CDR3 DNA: TGTGCCAGCAGCTTAGTAAGGCGACTCAACACTGAAGCTTTCTTT. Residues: CASSLVRRLNTEAFF.

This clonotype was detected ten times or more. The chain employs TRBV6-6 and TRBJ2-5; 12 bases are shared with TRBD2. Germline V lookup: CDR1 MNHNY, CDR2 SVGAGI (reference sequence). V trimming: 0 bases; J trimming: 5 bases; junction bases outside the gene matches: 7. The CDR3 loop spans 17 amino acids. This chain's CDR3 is CASSYSMTSGSVETQYF. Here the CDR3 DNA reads TGTGCCAGCAGTTACTCGATGACTAGCGGGAGTGTGGAGACCCAGTACTTC.

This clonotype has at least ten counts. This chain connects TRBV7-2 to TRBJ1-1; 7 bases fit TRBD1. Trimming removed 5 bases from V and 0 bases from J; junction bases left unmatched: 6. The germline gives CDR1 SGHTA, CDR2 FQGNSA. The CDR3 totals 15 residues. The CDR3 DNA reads TGTGCCAGCAGCACTAGTGGACAGGTGAACACTGAAGCTTTCTTT. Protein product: CASSTSGQVNTEAFF. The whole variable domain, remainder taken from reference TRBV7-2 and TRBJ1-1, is GAGVSQSPSNKVTEKGKDVELRCDPISGHTALYWYRQSLGQGLEFLIYFQGNSAPDKSGLPSDRFSAERTGGSVSTLTIQRTQQEDSAVYLCASSTSGQVNTEAFFGQGTRLTVV.